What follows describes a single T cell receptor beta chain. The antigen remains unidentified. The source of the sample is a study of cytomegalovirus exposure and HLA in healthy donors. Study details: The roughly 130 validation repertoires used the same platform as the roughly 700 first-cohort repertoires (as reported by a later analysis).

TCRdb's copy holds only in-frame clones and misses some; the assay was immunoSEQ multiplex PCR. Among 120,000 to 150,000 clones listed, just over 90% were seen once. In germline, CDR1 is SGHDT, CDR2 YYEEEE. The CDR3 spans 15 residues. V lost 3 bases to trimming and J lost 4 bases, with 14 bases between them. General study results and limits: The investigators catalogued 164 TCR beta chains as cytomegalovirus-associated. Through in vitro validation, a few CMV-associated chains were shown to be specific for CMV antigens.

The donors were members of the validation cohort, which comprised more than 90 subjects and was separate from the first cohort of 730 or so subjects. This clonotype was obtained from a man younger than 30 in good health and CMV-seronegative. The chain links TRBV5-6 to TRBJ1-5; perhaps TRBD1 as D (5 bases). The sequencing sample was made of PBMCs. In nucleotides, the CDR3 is TGTGCCAGCAGCTGGGGGGGGACGGGGAATCAGCCCCAGCATTTT. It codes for CASSWGGTGNQPQHF.